The clone carrying this TCR beta chain was seen more than once but under ten times. Antigen specificity is unknown. The V end lost 1 base, the J end lost 4 bases, and 13 bases lay between the germline ends. CDR1 is SGHAT, CDR2 FQNNGV, per germline. The CDR3 extends over 15 amino acids. The PCR ran on 60 Vbeta and 13 Jbeta primers. The method was immunoSEQ multiplex PCR; TCRdb's version includes in-frame clones alone and lacks a portion of them. Of around 150,000 clones listed, around 74% were seen once; the top ten hold over 2%. The sample comes from a study of cytomegalovirus exposure and HLA in healthy donors. Overall study: Among approximately 400 genotyped donors, about 80% fell in the Caucasian-associated ancestry cluster.

Study-level findings and limits: The study found most TCR sequences rare, yet found some public TCRs in many donors. A list of approximately 150 TCR beta chains associated with cytomegalovirus was given. Some segments of the V type, notably TRBV6-2 and TRBV6-3, were excluded as indistinguishable.

The TCR originated in a female donor in good health and CMV-seronegative. The rearrangement uses TRBV11-2 and TRBJ1-2; D may be TRBD1 (6 bases). The sample comprised PBMCs. CDR3 sequence: CASSLGLQGSYGYTF. Here the CDR3 DNA reads TGTGCCAGCAGCTTAGGGTTACAGGGCAGCTATGGCTACACCTTC.